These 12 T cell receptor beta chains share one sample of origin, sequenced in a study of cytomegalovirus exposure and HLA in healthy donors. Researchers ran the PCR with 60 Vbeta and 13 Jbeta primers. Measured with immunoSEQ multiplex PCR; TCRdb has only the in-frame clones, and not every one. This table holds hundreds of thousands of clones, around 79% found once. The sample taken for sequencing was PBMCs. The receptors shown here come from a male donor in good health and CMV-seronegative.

The CDR3 DNA is TGTGCCAGCAGCGTATCGACAGGAAACACTGAAGCTTTCTTT. It codes for CASSVSTGNTEAFF. The chain couples TRBV5-6 to TRBJ1-1; D possibly corresponds to TRBD1 (6 bases). Trimming took 4 bases from V and 2 from J, leaving 12 bases between them. CDR3 length: 14 residues. CDR1 is SGHDT, CDR2 YYEEEE, per germline. Variable domain in full (rest from reference TRBV5-6 and TRBJ1-1): DAGVTQSPTHLIKTRGQQVTLRCSPKSGHDTVSWYQQALGQGPQFIFQYYEEEERQRGNFPDRFSGHQFPNYSSELNVNALLLGDSALYLCASSVSTGNTEAFFGQGTRLTVV.

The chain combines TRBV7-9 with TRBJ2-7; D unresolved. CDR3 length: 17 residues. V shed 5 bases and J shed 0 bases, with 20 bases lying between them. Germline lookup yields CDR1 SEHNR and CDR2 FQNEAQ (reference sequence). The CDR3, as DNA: TGTGCCAGCAGCCTACAACTTTCGACGGAGTACTCCTACGAGCAGTACTTC. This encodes CASSLQLSTEYSYEQYF.

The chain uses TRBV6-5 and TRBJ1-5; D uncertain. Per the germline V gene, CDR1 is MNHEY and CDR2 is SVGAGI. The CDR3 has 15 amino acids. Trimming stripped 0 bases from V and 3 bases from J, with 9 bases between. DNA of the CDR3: TGTGCCAGCAGTTACTCGGCACAGTTCAATCAGCCCCAGCATTTT. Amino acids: CASSYSAQFNQPQHF.

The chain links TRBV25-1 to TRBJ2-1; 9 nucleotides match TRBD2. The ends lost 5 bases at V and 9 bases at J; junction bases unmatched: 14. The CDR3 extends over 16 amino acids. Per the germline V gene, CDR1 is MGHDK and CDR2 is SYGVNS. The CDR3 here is CASSLPGGRVSSEQFF. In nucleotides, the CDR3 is TGTGCCAGCAGTTTGCCTGGCGGGAGGGTATCTAGTGAGCAGTTCTTC. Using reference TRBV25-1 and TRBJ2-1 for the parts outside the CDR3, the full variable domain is EADIYQTPRYLVIGTGKKITLECSQTMGHDKMYWYQQDPGMELHLIHYSYGVNSTEKGDLSSESTVSRIRTEHFPLTLESARPSHTSQYLCASSLPGGRVSSEQFFGPGTRLTVL.

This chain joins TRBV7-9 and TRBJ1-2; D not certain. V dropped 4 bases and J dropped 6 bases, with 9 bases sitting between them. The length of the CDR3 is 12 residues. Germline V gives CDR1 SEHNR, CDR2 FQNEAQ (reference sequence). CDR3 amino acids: CASSSQRDGYTF. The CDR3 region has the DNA TGTGCCAGCAGCTCCCAAAGAGATGGCTACACCTTC.

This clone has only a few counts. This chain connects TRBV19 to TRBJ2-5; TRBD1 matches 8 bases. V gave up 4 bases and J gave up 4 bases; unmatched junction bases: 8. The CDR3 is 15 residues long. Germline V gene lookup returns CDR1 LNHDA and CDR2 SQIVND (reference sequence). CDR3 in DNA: TGTGCCAGTAGTACGGGACAGGAGGTTCCAGAGACCCAGTACTTC. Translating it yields CASSTGQEVPETQYF.

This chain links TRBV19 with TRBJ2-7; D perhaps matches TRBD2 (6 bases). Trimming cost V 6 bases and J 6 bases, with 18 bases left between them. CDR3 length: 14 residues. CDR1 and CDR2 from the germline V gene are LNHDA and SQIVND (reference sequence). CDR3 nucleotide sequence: TGTGCCAGTAGCCCTTTGGCCGGGAGCCCCGAGCAGTACTTC. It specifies CASSPLAGSPEQYF.

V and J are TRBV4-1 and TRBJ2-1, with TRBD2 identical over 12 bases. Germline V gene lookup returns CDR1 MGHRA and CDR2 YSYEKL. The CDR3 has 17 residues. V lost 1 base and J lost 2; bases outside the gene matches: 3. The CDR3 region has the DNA TGCGCCAGCAGCCAAGCCCCTAGCGGGAGGGCCTACAATGAGCAGTTCTTC. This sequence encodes CASSQAPSGRAYNEQFF.

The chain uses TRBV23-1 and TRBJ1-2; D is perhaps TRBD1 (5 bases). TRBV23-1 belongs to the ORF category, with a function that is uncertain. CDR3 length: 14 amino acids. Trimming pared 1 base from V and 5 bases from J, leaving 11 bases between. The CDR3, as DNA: TGCGCCAGCAGTCAATGGGGGGAGAAGTATGGCTACACCTTC. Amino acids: CASSQWGEKYGYTF.

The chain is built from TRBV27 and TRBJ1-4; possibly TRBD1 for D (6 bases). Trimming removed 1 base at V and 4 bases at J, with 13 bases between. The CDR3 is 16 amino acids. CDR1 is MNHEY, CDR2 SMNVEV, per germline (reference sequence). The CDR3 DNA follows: TGTGCCAGCAGTTTATTAGGGGGGGACCTTAATGAAAAACTGTTTTTT. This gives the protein CASSLLGGDLNEKLFF.

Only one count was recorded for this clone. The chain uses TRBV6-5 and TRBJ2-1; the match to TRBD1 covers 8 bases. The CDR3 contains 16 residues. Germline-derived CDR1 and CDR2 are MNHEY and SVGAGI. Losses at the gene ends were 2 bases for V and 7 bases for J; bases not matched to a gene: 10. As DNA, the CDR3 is TGTGCCAGCAGTTACCTTGGACAGGGAAGGATTAATGAGCAGTTCTTC. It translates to CASSYLGQGRINEQFF.

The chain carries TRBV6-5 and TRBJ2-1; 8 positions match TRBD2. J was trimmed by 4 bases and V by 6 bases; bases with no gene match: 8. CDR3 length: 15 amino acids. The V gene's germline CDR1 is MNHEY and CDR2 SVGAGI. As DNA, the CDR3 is TGTGCCAGCAGGCCTTGGGCTAGCGGGTACAATGAGCAGTTCTTC. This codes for CASRPWASGYNEQFF.